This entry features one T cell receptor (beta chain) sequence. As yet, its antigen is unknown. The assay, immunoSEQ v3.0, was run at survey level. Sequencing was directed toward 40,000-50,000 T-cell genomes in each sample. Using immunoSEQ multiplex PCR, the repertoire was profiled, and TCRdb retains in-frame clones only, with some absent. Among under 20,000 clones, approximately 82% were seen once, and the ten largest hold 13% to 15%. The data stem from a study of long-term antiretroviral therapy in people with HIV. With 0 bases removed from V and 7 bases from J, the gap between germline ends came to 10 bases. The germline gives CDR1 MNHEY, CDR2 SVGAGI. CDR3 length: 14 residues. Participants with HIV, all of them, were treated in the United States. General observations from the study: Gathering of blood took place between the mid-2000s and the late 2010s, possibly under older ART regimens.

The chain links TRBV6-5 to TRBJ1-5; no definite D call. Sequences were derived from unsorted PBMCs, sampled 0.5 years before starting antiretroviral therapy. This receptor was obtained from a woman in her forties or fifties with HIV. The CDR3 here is CASSYSKAEQPQHF. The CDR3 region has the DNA TGTGCCAGCAGTTACTCGAAGGCGGAACAGCCCCAGCATTTT.